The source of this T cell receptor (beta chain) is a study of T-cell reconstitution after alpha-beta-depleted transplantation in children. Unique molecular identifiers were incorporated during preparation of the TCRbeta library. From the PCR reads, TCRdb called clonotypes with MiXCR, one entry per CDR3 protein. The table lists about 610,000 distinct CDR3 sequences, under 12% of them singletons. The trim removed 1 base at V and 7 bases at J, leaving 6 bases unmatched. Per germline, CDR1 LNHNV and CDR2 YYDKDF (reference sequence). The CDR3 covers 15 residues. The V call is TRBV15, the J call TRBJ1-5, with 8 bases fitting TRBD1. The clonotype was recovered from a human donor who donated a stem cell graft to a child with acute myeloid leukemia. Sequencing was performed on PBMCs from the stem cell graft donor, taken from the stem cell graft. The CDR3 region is CATSRGRGLGQPQHF. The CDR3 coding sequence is TGTGCCACCAGCAGAGGCAGGGGGCTCGGACAGCCCCAGCATTTT.